A selection of T cell receptor beta chains follows, all from one sample in a study of T cell changes during pregnancy in multiple sclerosis. Profiling relied on immunoSEQ multiplex PCR, and the TCRdb table lists in-frame clones only, not all of them. The repertoire holds about 51,000 clones, with roughly 94% as singletons. The sample consisted of CD4+ T cells from peripheral blood mononuclear cells, taken in the second trimester of pregnancy. The receptors derive from a female donor with multiple sclerosis, enrolled in a pregnancy study. The CDR3 runs from the conserved cysteine through the conserved F or W. D genes are given only for firm matches. The size field is filled for only some rows; it gives once, few, many or a size class.

TRBV9	.	TRBD1	TRBJ1-1	TGTGCCAGCAGCCTGCGACAGGGGGGAAACACTGAAGCTTTCTTT	CASSLRQGGNTEAFF
TRBV6-1	.	.	TRBJ1-3	TGTGCCTGGTCAACAGGGCCTCGGGGAGACACCATATATTTT	CAWSTGPRGDTIYF
TRBV29-1	.	.	TRBJ1-2	TGCAGCGTCCTAGACAGGATTGGCTACACCTTC	CSVLDRIGYTF
TRBV18	.	TRBD2	TRBJ2-1	TGTGCCAGCTCACCGAGCGGGGGGGCCAGCAATGAGCAGTTCTTC	CASSPSGGASNEQFF
TRBV11-2	.	.	TRBJ2-1	TGTGCCAGCAGCTGGGGGGACGAAGGCAATGAGCAGTTCTTC	CASSWGDEGNEQFF
TRBV7-8	.	TRBD2	TRBJ2-5	TGTGCCAGCAGCTCACTAGCGGGGGGGCCTGGAGAGACCCAGTACTTC	CASSSLAGGPGETQYF
TRBV10-1	once	TRBD2	TRBJ2-2	TGCGCCAGACGAATCCCGGGGGGGAGAACCGGGGAGCTGTTTTTT	CARRIPGGRTGELFF
TRBV10-3	.	.	TRBJ1-6	TGTGCCATCAAGGGACTCGCCTATAATTCACCCCTCCACTTT	CAIKGLAYNSPLHF
TRBV4-2	.	TRBD2	TRBJ2-1	TGTGCCAGCAGCCCAAAAGGGAGGGAAAGAGAGTTCTTC	CASSPKGREREFF
TRBV5-6	.	TRBD2	TRBJ2-1	TGTGCCAGCAGCCCCTTTCAGCGGGGCCACAATGAGCAGTTCTTC	CASSPFQRGHNEQFF
TRBV7-9	.	.	TRBJ2-5	TGTGCCAGCAGCGCCGGGTTTAAAGAGACCCAGTACTTC	CASSAGFKETQYF
TRBV2	.	.	TRBJ1-1	TGTGCCAGCAGTGTAGGAGGGTACAAAGAGGGAAACACTGAAGCTTTCTTT	CASSVGGYKEGNTEAFF
TRBV6-5	.	.	TRBJ2-1	TGTGCCAGCAGTTACCAGGCAGGATCCTACAATGAGCAGTTCTTC	CASSYQAGSYNEQFF
TRBV5-4	.	TRBD1	TRBJ2-1	TGTGCCAGCAGCTTCACCCCAGCAGGGGGCAATGAGCAGTTCTTC	CASSFTPAGGNEQFF
TRBV7-2	.	TRBD2	TRBJ2-4	TGTGCCAGCAGTCGGGGGGGCGGGGATCTTTCCAAAAACATTCAGTACTTC	CASSRGGGDLSKNIQYF
TRBV5-6	.	.	TRBJ2-5	TGTGCCAGCAGCTTGATCTTGGAGGGGTACCAAGAGACCCAGTACTTC	CASSLILEGYQETQYF
TRBV7-3	.	TRBD2	TRBJ2-3	TGTGCCAGCAGCTTAACGCCCGGGACTAGCTTTCCCCCGCAGTATTTT	CASSLTPGTSFPPQYF
TRBV4-3	.	.	TRBJ1-4	TGCGCCAGCAGCCAAGTACAGGGAAGAGGTGTCGAAAAACTGTTTTTT	CASSQVQGRGVEKLFF
TRBV18	once	.	TRBJ1-1	TGTGCCAGCTCACCACCGTCCCTAAACACTGAAGCTTTCTTT	CASSPPSLNTEAFF
TRBV27	.	TRBD2	TRBJ2-7	TGTGCCAGCAGTTCTCTTGGGGGGGGGAGGCTCGGCGAGCAGTACTTC	CASSSLGGGRLGEQYF
TRBV6-1	.	.	TRBJ1-2	TGTGCCAGCAGCGGAGGATTTGGAGGTCGAGGCTACACCTTC	CASSGGFGGRGYTF
TRBV7-2	.	TRBD1	TRBJ2-1	TGTGCCAGCAGCTCCGCCGGGACAGGGGGCTACAATGAGCAGTTCTTC	CASSSAGTGGYNEQFF
TRBV7-9	.	.	TRBJ1-1	TGTGCCAGCAGCCCCCCGACAGCTTTGAACACTGAAGCTTTCTTT	CASSPPTALNTEAFF
TRBV4-2	.	TRBD2	TRBJ2-2	TGTGCCAGCAGCCAAGGGCGCAGCGGGGACACCGGGGAGCTGTTTTTT	CASSQGRSGDTGELFF
TRBV9	.	.	TRBJ2-1	TGTGCCAGCAGCAGGCATCTCCGTGGCGGGGGCGATGAGCAGTTCTTC	CASSRHLRGGGDEQFF
TRBV5-1	.	.	TRBJ2-3	TGCGCCAGCAGCCCTGGACTATTTTCTAGCACAGATACGCAGTATTTT	CASSPGLFSSTDTQYF
TRBV19	.	.	TRBJ2-7	TGTGCCAGTAGACTGACGGGATTCTCCTACGAGCAGTACTTC	CASRLTGFSYEQYF
TRBV4-3	once	.	TRBJ1-2	TGCGCCAGCAGCCAAATGAGATGGTATGGCTACACCTTC	CASSQMRWYGYTF
TRBV19	.	TRBD1	TRBJ2-6	TGTGCCAGTAGTGGCAGGGGGCCTGGGGCCAACGTCCTGACTTTC	CASSGRGPGANVLTF
TRBV2	.	.	TRBJ2-3	TGTGCCAGCAGTGAAGGCCGGACCAAACCGGGGGATACGCAGTATTTT	CASSEGRTKPGDTQYF
TRBV7-2	.	TRBD2	TRBJ2-3	TGTGCCAGCAGACCGGGACTAGCGGGGGGGAGAGATACGCAGTATTTT	CASRPGLAGGRDTQYF
TRBV6-5	.	TRBD1	TRBJ1-2	TGTGCCAGCAGTTCGGGGACAGGGCCCGTTAGCTATGGCTACACCTTC	CASSSGTGPVSYGYTF
TRBV5-5	.	TRBD2	TRBJ2-7	TGTGCCAGCAGTCCGGGACTAGCGGGGGCCCCCTCCGGCGAGCAGTACTTC	CASSPGLAGAPSGEQYF
TRBV18	.	.	TRBJ1-3	TGTGCCAGCTCACCATTAGGGGTTGGGACTGGAAACACCATATATTTT	CASSPLGVGTGNTIYF
TRBV5-6	.	.	TRBJ2-5	TGTGCCAGCAGCCTGGCGCGACTCACGGTGAAGACCCAGTACTTC	CASSLARLTVKTQYF
TRBV5-1	.	TRBD1	TRBJ2-7	TGCGCCAGCAGCTTGATATTCACCGGGACAGGGGGCATGGACGAGCAGTACTTC	CASSLIFTGTGGMDEQYF
TRBV7-2	.	TRBD2	TRBJ2-5	TGTGCCAGCAGCTTAGAAGGAGCGGGGGGGCTTATGGAGACCCAGTACTTC	CASSLEGAGGLMETQYF
TRBV6-5	.	.	TRBJ1-2	TGTGCCAGCAGTTACATCCTGGGACAAAGGGTCGGTCGCTACACCTTC	CASSYILGQRVGRYTF
TRBV19	.	.	TRBJ1-2	TGTGCCAGTAGTATTCTAACAGCCTATGGCTACACCTTC	CASSILTAYGYTF
TRBV6-6	.	.	TRBJ1-1	TGTGCCAGCACACTGACCGAAGCGGCTTTCTTT	CASTLTEAAFF
TRBV7-2	.	.	TRBJ2-7	TGTGCCAGCAGCTTCAGACTCGGCGAGCAGTACTTC	CASSFRLGEQYF
TRBV13	.	TRBD2	TRBJ2-4	TGTGCCAGCAGCCCAAGGACAGGGAGGACTAGCGGGGGGGACATTCAGTACTTC	CASSPRTGRTSGGDIQYF
TRBV5-4	.	TRBD1	TRBJ1-2	TGTGCCAGCAGCCGCCGGGACAGGGGAGACTATGGCTACACCTTC	CASSRRDRGDYGYTF
TRBV5-6	.	TRBD2	TRBJ2-3	TGTGCCAGCAGCTCCCCTAGCGGGGGGCGGAGAGATACGCAGTATTTT	CASSSPSGGRRDTQYF
TRBV4-3	.	.	TRBJ2-3	TGCGCCAGCAGCCAATTGGACTATGGCACAGATACGCAGTATTTT	CASSQLDYGTDTQYF
TRBV6-1	.	.	TRBJ2-7	TGTGCCAGCAGCCCCCAGAGACCTGGAGCCTACGAGCAGTACTTC	CASSPQRPGAYEQYF
TRBV7-2	.	.	TRBJ2-7	TGTGCCAGCAGCTTAGGCGAAGCCTACGAGCAGTACTTC	CASSLGEAYEQYF
TRBV5-1	.	.	TRBJ2-2	TGCGCCAGCAGCCTGACACTCGCGAACACCGGGGAGCTGTTTTTT	CASSLTLANTGELFF
TRBV10-1	.	.	TRBJ1-3	TGCGCCAGCAGTGAGTCGTGCGGCCTCTCTGGAAACACCATATATTTT	CASSESCGLSGNTIYF